This T cell receptor (beta chain) was sequenced during a study of cytomegalovirus exposure and HLA in healthy donors. Study background: The 500 to 750 first-cohort repertoires and the approximately 130 validation repertoires shared the same platform, a later analysis reported.

V was pared by 5 bases and J by 0 bases, with 11 bases between. CDR3 size: 15 residues. Germline CDR1 MGHDK, CDR2 SYGVNS. Measured with immunoSEQ multiplex PCR; TCRdb has only the in-frame clones, and not every one. Among over 120,000 clones listed, about 87% were seen once. In regard to this clone: Its cognate antigen is unknown.

It was the approximately 110-subject validation cohort, separate from the approximately 700-subject first cohort, to which the donors belonged. General observations from the study: Rarity marked most TCR sequences, yet some public TCRs occurred in many donors. In vitro testing confirmed a few CMV-associated chains as specific for CMV antigens.

This chain links TRBV25-1 with TRBJ1-3; D might be TRBD1 (6 bases). Sequenced input: PBMCs. The TCR comes from a woman in her twenties or thirties in good health and CMV-seropositive. Here the CDR3 DNA reads TGTGCCAGCAGTCTCGACAGGCACTCTGGAAACACCATATATTTT. Protein: CASSLDRHSGNTIYF.